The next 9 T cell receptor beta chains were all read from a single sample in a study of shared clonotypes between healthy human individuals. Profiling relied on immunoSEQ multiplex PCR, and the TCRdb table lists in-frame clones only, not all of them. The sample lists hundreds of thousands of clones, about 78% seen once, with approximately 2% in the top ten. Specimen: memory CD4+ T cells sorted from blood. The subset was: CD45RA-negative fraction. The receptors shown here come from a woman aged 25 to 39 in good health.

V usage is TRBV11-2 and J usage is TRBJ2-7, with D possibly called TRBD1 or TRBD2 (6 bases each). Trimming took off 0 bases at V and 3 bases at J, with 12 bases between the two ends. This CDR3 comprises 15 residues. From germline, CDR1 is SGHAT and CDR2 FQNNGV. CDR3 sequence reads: CASSLDGGPLYEQYF. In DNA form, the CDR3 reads TGTGCCAGCAGCTTAGATGGGGGGCCCCTCTACGAGCAGTACTTC. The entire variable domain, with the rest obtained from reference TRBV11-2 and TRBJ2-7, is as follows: EAGVAQSPRYKIIEKRQSVAFWCNPISGHATLYWYQQILGQGPKLLIQFQNNGVVDDSQLPKDRFSAERLKGVDSTLKIQPAKLEDSAVYLCASSLDGGPLYEQYFGPGTRLTVT.

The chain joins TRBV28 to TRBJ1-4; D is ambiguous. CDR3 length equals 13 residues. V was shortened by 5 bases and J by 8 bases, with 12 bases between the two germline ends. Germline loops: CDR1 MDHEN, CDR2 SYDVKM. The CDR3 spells CASSHGVWEKLFF. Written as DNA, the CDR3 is TGTGCCAGCAGTCATGGGGTTTGGGAAAAACTGTTTTTT.

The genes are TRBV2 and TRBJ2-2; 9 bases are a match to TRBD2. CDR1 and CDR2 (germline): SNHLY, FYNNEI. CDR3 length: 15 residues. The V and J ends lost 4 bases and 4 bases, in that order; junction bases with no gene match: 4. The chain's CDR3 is CASSGAGGPTGELFF. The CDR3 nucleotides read TGTGCCAGCAGTGGGGCGGGAGGGCCCACCGGGGAGCTGTTTTTT.

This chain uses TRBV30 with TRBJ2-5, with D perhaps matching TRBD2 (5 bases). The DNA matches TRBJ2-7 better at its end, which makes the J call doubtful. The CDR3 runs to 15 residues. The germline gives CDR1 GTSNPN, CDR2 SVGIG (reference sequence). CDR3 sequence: CAWSAGGYGSYEQYF. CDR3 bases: TGTGCCTGGAGCGCCGGAGGATACGGCTCCTACGAGCAGTACTTC.

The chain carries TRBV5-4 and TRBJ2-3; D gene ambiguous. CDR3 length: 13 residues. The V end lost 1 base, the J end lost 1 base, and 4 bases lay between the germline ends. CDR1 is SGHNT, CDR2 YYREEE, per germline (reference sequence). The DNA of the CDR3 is TGTGCCAGCAGCTTGATGCGCACAGATACGCAGTATTTT. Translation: CASSLMRTDTQYF.

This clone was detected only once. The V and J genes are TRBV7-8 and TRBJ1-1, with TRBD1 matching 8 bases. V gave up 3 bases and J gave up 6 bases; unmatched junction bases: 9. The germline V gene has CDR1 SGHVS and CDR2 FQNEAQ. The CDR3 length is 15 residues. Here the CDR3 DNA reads TGTGCCAGCAGCTTGGGACAGGTGTTGTTCGCTGAAGCTTTCTTT. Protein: CASSLGQVLFAEAFF.

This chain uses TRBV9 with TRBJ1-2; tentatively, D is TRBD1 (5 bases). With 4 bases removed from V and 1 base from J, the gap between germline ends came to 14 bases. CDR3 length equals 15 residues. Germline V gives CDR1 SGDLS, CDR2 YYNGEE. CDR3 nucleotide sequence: TGTGCCAGCAGCCTCCAGGGCAATCATAACTATGGCTACACCTTC. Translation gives CASSLQGNHNYGYTF.

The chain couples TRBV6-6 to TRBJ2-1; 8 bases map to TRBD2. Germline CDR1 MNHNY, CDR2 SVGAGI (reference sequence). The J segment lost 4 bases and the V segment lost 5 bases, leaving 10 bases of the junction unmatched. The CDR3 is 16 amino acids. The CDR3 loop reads CASSLTPLAGYNEQFF. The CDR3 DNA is TGTGCCAGCAGTCTCACCCCCCTAGCGGGTTACAATGAGCAGTTCTTC.

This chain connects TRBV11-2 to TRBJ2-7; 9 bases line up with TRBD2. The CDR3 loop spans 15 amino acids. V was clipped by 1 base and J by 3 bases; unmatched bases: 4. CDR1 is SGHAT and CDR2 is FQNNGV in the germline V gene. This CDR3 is CASSLVASGIYEQYF. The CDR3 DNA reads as TGTGCCAGCAGCTTAGTGGCTAGCGGGATCTACGAGCAGTACTTC.